A selection of T cell receptor beta chains follows, all from one sample in a study of shared clonotypes between healthy human individuals. Data came from immunoSEQ multiplex PCR; TCRdb stores just in-frame clones and leaves some out. Among about 480,000 clones listed, over 60% were seen once. Sequenced: PBMCs. The receptor set was obtained from a woman in her forties in good health. Some clones in this sample may be carry-over from other donors' samples. Both conserved end residues are part of each CDR3. Each record gives: clone size, V gene, D gene, J gene, CDR3 protein, CDR3 DNA. The D gene is left open where the match is weak. Expanded clones get a size class; other rows say once, few or many, or leave the size out.

>.|TRBV4-1|TRBD1|TRBJ2-4
CASSHHQDRGGKNIQYF
TGCGCCAGCAGCCATCACCAGGACAGGGGGGGCAAAAACATTCAGTACTTC
>.|TRBV11-2|.|TRBJ2-3
CASSLAGWGTDTQYF
TGTGCCAGCAGCTTGGCGGGTTGGGGCACAGATACGCAGTATTTT
>.|TRBV18|.|TRBJ1-3
CASSPLTPGSEGGNTIYF
TGTGCCAGCTCACCACTTACTCCAGGGTCGGAGGGTGGAAACACCATATATTTT
>.|TRBV5-6|TRBD1|TRBJ2-3
CASSSGDRGRTDTQYF
TGTGCCAGCAGCTCGGGAGACAGGGGGCGCACAGATACGCAGTATTTT
>.|TRBV11-2|TRBD2|TRBJ2-1
CASSPLVAGFNEQFF
TGTGCCAGCAGCCCATTGGTAGCGGGGTTCAATGAGCAGTTCTTC
>once|TRBV28|.|TRBJ2-3
CASSRAGSPGNTQYF
TGTGCCAGCAGCCGCGCAGGGTCCCCCGGGAATACGCAGTATTTT
>many|TRBV5-1|.|TRBJ2-2
CASSPHRDANTGELFF
TGCGCCAGCAGCCCCCACAGGGATGCGAACACCGGGGAGCTGTTTTTT
>once|TRBV4-2|TRBD2|TRBJ2-1
CASSQDASGSFNEQFF
TGTGCCAGCAGCCAAGATGCTAGCGGGAGTTTCAATGAGCAGTTCTTC
>.|TRBV5-4|TRBD2|TRBJ2-1
CASSGGLTYEQFF
TGTGCCAGCAGCGGGGGACTAACCTATGAGCAGTTCTTC
>.|TRBV19|.|TRBJ2-6
CASSMASITYSGANVLTF
TGTGCCAGTAGTATGGCTAGCATAACGTACTCTGGGGCCAACGTCCTGACTTTC
>.|TRBV28|.|TRBJ1-3
CASSPPSGNTIYF
TGTGCCAGCAGCCCCCCCTCTGGAAACACCATATATTTT
>.|TRBV7-2|.|TRBJ1-2
CASSLASDSGLHGYTF
TGTGCCAGCAGCTTAGCGAGTGACAGTGGATTACATGGCTACACCTTC
>.|TRBV10-3|.|TRBJ2-3
CAVRTGGLRDTQYF
TGTGCCGTACGGACTGGCGGCTTGCGGGATACGCAGTATTTT
>many|TRBV4-1|.|TRBJ2-7
CASSQQGARSYEQYF
TGCGCCAGCAGCCAACAGGGAGCTCGCTCCTACGAGCAGTACTTC
>once|TRBV7-8|TRBD2|TRBJ2-4
CASSLALAGSKNIQYF
TGTGCCAGCAGCTTAGCCCTAGCGGGATCCAAAAACATTCAGTACTTC
>.|TRBV2|.|TRBJ1-5
CASSDTMTRPQHF
TGTGCCAGCAGCGACACGATGACACGGCCCCAGCATTTT
>.|TRBV7-2|TRBD1|TRBJ1-1
CASSPETGEAFF
TGTGCCAGCAGCCCCGAGACAGGGGAAGCTTTCTTT
>.|TRBV15|.|TRBJ2-3
CATSGYADTQYF
TGTGCCACCTCCGGCTATGCTGATACGCAGTATTTT
>.|TRBV10-1|TRBD1|TRBJ2-1
CASSESDRGVNEQFF
TGCGCCAGCAGTGAGTCGGACAGGGGAGTCAATGAGCAGTTCTTC
>.|TRBV7-3|TRBD2|TRBJ2-1
CASSSNAGESYNEQFF
TGTGCCAGCAGCTCAAACGCGGGGGAGTCCTACAATGAGCAGTTCTTC
>.|TRBV19|.|TRBJ1-5
CASIDPRAPERQPQHF
TGTGCCAGTATTGATCCCCGGGCCCCAGAGCGGCAGCCCCAGCATTTT
>few|TRBV11-2|.|TRBJ1-1
CASSLDLNTEAFF
TGTGCCAGCAGCTTAGACCTCAACACTGAAGCTTTCTTT
>.|TRBV2|TRBD2|TRBJ2-5
CASSGPKGTSGQETQYF
TGTGCCAGCAGTGGACCAAAAGGGACTAGCGGGCAAGAGACCCAGTACTTC
>.|TRBV10-3|.|TRBJ1-5
CAISASGIGWSRQPQHF
TGTGCCATCAGTGCTTCGGGGATCGGGTGGAGCAGGCAGCCCCAGCATTTT
>.|TRBV28|TRBD1|TRBJ1-5
CASRRTGGFQPQHF
TGTGCCAGCAGACGGACAGGGGGCTTTCAGCCCCAGCATTTT
>.|TRBV28|TRBD1|TRBJ2-3
CASRRQGSGTDTQYF
TGTGCCAGCAGGAGACAGGGGTCCGGCACAGATACGCAGTATTTT
>.|TRBV10-3|TRBD2|TRBJ2-1
CAISPSGLAGVNEQFF
TGTGCCATTAGTCCGAGCGGACTAGCGGGAGTCAATGAGCAGTTCTTC
>.|TRBV10-3|.|TRBJ2-7
CAISESGDKPSDEQYF
TGTGCCATCAGTGAGTCGGGGGACAAACCCTCGGACGAGCAGTACTTC